These T cell receptor beta chains were read from a single sample in a study of Ad26.COV2.S vaccination and SARS-CoV-2 variants. Sequenced by immunoSEQ multiplex PCR; TCRdb stores in-frame clones only, minus some. This sample yields about 350,000 clones, of which approximately 90% are seen a single time; 3% to 5% belongs to the top ten. The sequencing here drew on peripheral blood, taken after recovery from COVID-19. The receptors derive from a human donor who had recovered from COVID-19. Both conserved end residues are part of each CDR3. D genes are given only for firm matches. Clone size is shown for a subset of rows, as once, few, many or a class of expanded clone.

size | D | J | V | CDR3 | DNA
. | . | TRBJ1-2 | TRBV10-3 | CAISESSGSLYGYTF | TGTGCCATCAGTGAGTCTTCAGGGAGCCTCTATGGCTACACCTTC
. | TRBD1 | TRBJ1-5 | TRBV2 | CASSDIGQGGTQPQHF | TGTGCCAGCAGTGATATAGGGCAGGGGGGTACTCAGCCCCAGCATTTT
once | TRBD1 | TRBJ2-4 | TRBV4-3 | CASSQERGRGIQYF | TGCGCCAGCAGCCAAGAAAGGGGGCGAGGCATTCAGTACTTC
. | TRBD1 | TRBJ1-5 | TRBV4-1 | CASSQDPRDRVGQPQHF | TGCGCCAGCAGCCAAGATCCCCGGGACAGGGTTGGTCAGCCCCAGCATTTT
. | TRBD1 | TRBJ1-4 | TRBV5-1 | CASSPQGGGEKLFF | TGCGCCAGCAGCCCGCAGGGGGGTGGTGAAAAACTGTTTTTT
. | . | TRBJ1-1 | TRBV2 | CASSQGLLNTEAFF | TGTGCCAGCAGCCAGGGCCTTTTGAACACTGAAGCTTTCTTT
. | . | TRBJ2-6 | TRBV2 | CASSAHSGANVLTF | TGTGCCAGCAGTGCCCATTCTGGGGCCAACGTCCTGACTTTC
. | . | TRBJ1-5 | TRBV10-3 | CAISDLLDQPQHF | TGTGCCATCAGTGATCTACTGGATCAGCCCCAGCATTTT
. | TRBD1 | TRBJ2-4 | TRBV4-3 | CASSQKGQGSAKNIQYF | TGCGCCAGCAGCCAAAAGGGACAGGGATCTGCCAAAAACATTCAGTACTTC
. | . | TRBJ2-2 | TRBV7-7 | CASSRNPGTGELFF | TGTGCCAGCAGCCGTAACCCGGGCACCGGGGAGCTGTTTTTT
. | TRBD2 | TRBJ2-1 | TRBV11-2 | CASSLGSAGGYNEQFF | TGTGCCAGCAGCTTAGGATCGGCGGGGGGATACAATGAGCAGTTCTTC
. | TRBD1 | TRBJ1-5 | TRBV6-5 | CASRLGQGGIPQHF | TGTGCCAGCAGGTTAGGACAGGGAGGAATTCCCCAGCATTTT
. | . | TRBJ2-1 | TRBV14 | CASSQVLHNEQFF | TGTGCCAGCAGCCAAGTTCTCCACAATGAGCAGTTCTTC
. | . | TRBJ2-5 | TRBV19 | CASSTGETQYF | TGTGCCAGTAGTACCGGGGAGACCCAGTACTTC
. | TRBD2 | TRBJ2-7 | TRBV18 | CASHVKGGGDTYEQYF | TGTGCCAGCCATGTCAAAGGCGGGGGGGATACCTACGAGCAGTACTTC
. | TRBD2 | TRBJ2-1 | TRBV3-1/TRBV3-2 | CASSLPRLAGATNEQFF | TGTGCCAGCAGCCTCCCTCGACTAGCGGGGGCAACGAATGAGCAGTTCTTC
. | . | TRBJ1-2 | TRBV5-1 | CASSLGTATNYGYTF | TGCGCCAGCAGCTTGGGTACAGCTACTAACTATGGCTACACCTTC
. | . | TRBJ1-4 | TRBV7-2 | CASSSRKQAHPEKLFF | TGTGCCAGCAGCTCACGGAAACAGGCCCACCCTGAAAAACTGTTTTTT
. | . | TRBJ2-1 | TRBV19 | CASTLSGPSVEQFF | TGTGCCAGTACATTGTCGGGGCCGTCGGTTGAGCAGTTCTTC
. | TRBD2 | TRBJ2-3 | TRBV13 | CASSYWAGGTPDTQYF | TGTGCCAGCAGCTATTGGGCGGGGGGCACCCCAGATACGCAGTATTTT
. | . | TRBJ2-3 | TRBV4-3 | CASSRGASTDTQYF | TGCGCCAGCAGCCGGGGAGCTAGCACAGATACGCAGTATTTT
once | . | TRBJ2-7 | TRBV15 | CATSRGLLPYEQYF | TGTGCCACCAGCAGAGGACTACTTCCCTACGAGCAGTACTTC
. | . | TRBJ2-5 | TRBV20-1 | CSASPWDRGETQYF | TGCAGTGCTAGTCCATGGGACCGAGGGGAGACCCAGTACTTC
. | TRBD1 | TRBJ2-3 | TRBV5-6 | CASSLPGTGVADTQYF | TGTGCCAGCAGCTTACCCGGGACAGGGGTAGCAGATACGCAGTATTTT
. | TRBD1 | TRBJ2-7 | TRBV7-9 | CASSPHRDRSYEQYF | TGTGCCAGCAGCCCACACCGGGACAGATCCTACGAGCAGTACTTC
. | . | TRBJ1-4 | TRBV29-1 | CSVGGGDEKLFF | TGCAGCGTTGGGGGAGGGGATGAAAAACTGTTTTTT
. | . | TRBJ1-4 | TRBV6-6 | CASSHFEPYEKLFF | TGTGCCAGCAGTCATTTCGAGCCCTATGAAAAACTGTTTTTT
once | TRBD1 | TRBJ1-3 | TRBV19 | CASSMRPGQGNTIYF | TGTGCCAGTAGTATGAGACCGGGACAGGGGAACACCATATATTTT
. | . | TRBJ2-3 | TRBV19 | CASSISGRVATDTQYF | TGTGCCAGTAGTATCTCTGGCAGGGTCGCAACAGATACGCAGTATTTT
once | . | TRBJ1-2 | TRBV18 | CASSPAQPRGNYGYTF | TGTGCCAGCTCACCAGCCCAGCCTAGGGGGAACTATGGCTACACCTTC
. | . | TRBJ1-1 | TRBV5-1 | CASSPLSGDQTEAFF | TGCGCCAGCAGCCCGCTTTCAGGGGACCAAACTGAAGCTTTCTTT
. | TRBD2 | TRBJ2-5 | TRBV29-1 | CSVEDTGRTSGGGLQETQYF | TGCAGCGTTGAAGATACAGGGAGGACTAGCGGGGGGGGTTTGCAAGAGACCCAGTACTTC
once | . | TRBJ1-2 | TRBV12-3/TRBV12-4 | CASSLDRTYGYTF | TGTGCCAGCAGTTTAGACAGGACTTATGGCTACACCTTC
. | . | TRBJ1-5 | TRBV6-5 | CASSLGGHQPQHF | TGTGCCAGCAGTTTGGGCGGACACCAGCCCCAGCATTTT
. | TRBD2 | TRBJ2-1 | TRBV4-1 | CASSHPTGTSGNEQFF | TGCGCCAGCAGCCATCCTACCGGGACTAGCGGAAATGAGCAGTTCTTC
. | . | TRBJ1-2 | TRBV10-2 | CASSVPTDPYGYTF | TGCGCCAGCAGTGTACCGACAGACCCCTATGGCTACACCTTC
. | . | TRBJ1-1 | TRBV29-1 | CSGGDNRYFEAFF | TGCAGCGGAGGGGACAACCGATACTTTGAAGCTTTCTTT
. | . | TRBJ2-7 | TRBV9 | CASSVGGGVSYEQYF | TGTGCCAGCAGCGTAGGTGGTGGAGTCTCCTACGAGCAGTACTTC
. | TRBD1 | TRBJ1-4 | TRBV5-4 | CASSLGTGWDEKLFF | TGTGCCAGCAGCTTGGGGACAGGCTGGGATGAAAAACTGTTTTTT
. | TRBD2 | TRBJ2-1 | TRBV12-5 | CASGEQAGGYNEQFF | TGTGCTAGTGGAGAACAAGCGGGGGGTTACAATGAGCAGTTCTTC
. | . | TRBJ2-5 | TRBV7-2 | CASSLKAGGGMETQYF | TGTGCCAGCAGCCTAAAGGCAGGGGGGGGAATGGAGACCCAGTACTTC
. | . | TRBJ1-5 | TRBV7-9 | CASSLVGAGNQPQHF | TGTGCCAGCAGCTTAGTGGGGGCTGGGAATCAGCCCCAGCATTTT
. | . | TRBJ1-1 | TRBV7-2 | CASSSRDGPMNTEAFF | TGTGCCAGCAGCTCCAGGGATGGGCCGATGAACACTGAAGCTTTCTTT
few | . | TRBJ1-4 | TRBV7-9 | CASRSRKGRLEKLFF | TGTGCCAGCAGGTCCAGAAAGGGACGGCTAGAAAAACTGTTTTTT
. | . | TRBJ2-6 | TRBV6-5 | CASSYSIASGANVLTF | TGTGCCAGCAGTTACTCGATTGCCTCTGGGGCCAACGTCCTGACTTTC
. | TRBD1 | TRBJ1-2 | TRBV3-1/TRBV3-2 | CASSQAEGAQGYTF | TGTGCCAGCAGCCAAGCCGAGGGGGCGCAGGGCTACACCTTC